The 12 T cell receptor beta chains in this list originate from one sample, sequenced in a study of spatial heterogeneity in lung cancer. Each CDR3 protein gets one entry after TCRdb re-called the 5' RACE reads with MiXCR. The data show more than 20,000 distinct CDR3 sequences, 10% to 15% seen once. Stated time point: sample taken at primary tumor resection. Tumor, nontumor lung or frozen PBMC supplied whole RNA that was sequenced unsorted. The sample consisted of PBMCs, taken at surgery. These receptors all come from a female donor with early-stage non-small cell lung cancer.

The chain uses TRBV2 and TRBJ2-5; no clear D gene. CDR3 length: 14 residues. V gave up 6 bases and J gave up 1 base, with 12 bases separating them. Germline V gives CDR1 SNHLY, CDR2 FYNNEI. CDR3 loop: CASRPRIFQETQYF. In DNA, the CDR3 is TGTGCCAGCAGACCCCGGATTTTCCAAGAGACCCAGTACTTC.

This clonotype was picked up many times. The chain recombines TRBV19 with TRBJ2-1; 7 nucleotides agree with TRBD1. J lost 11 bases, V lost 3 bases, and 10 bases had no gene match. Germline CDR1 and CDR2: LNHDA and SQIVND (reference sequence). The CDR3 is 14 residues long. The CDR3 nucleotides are TGTGCCAGTAGTATTAATGACAGGGACCTACAGCAGTTCTTC. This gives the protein CASSINDRDLQQFF.

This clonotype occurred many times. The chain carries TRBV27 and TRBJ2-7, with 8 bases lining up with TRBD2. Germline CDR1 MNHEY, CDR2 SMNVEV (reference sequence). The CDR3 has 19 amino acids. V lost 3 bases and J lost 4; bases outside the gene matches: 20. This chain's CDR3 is CASSFHPRGLGAGEYEQYF. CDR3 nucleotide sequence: TGTGCCAGCAGTTTCCACCCCCGAGGTCTGGGAGCGGGAGAATACGAGCAGTACTTC.

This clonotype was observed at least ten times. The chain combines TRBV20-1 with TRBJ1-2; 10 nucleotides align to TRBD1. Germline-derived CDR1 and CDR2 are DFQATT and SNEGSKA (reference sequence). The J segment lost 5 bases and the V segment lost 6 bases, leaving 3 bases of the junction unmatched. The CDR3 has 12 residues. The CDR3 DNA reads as TGCAGTGCGGGACAGGGGAGATATGGCTACACCTTC. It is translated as CSAGQGRYGYTF.

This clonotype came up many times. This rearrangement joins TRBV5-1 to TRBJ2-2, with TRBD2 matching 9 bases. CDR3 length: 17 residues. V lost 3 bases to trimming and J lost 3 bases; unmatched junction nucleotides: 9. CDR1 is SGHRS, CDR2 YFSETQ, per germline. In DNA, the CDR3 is TGCGCCAGCAGCTACGGGACTAGCCGTATCGACACCGGGGAGCTGTTTTTT. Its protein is CASSYGTSRIDTGELFF.

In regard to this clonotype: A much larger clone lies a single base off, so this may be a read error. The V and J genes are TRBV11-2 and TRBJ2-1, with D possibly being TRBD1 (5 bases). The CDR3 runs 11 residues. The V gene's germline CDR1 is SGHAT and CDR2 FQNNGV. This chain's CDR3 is CVSSQGNEQFF. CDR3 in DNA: TGTGTCAGCAGCCAGGGCAATGAGCAGTTCTTC.

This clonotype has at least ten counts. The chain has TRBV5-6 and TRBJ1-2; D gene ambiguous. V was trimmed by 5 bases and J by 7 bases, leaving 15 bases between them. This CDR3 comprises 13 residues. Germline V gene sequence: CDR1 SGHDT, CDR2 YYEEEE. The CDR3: CASSNRGAGGYTF. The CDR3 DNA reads TGTGCCAGCAGTAATCGCGGCGCCGGTGGCTACACCTTC. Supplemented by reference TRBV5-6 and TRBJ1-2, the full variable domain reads DAGVTQSPTHLIKTRGQQVTLRCSPKSGHDTVSWYQQALGQGPQFIFQYYEEEERQRGNFPDRFSGHQFPNYSSELNVNALLLGDSALYLCASSNRGAGGYTFGSGTRLTVV.

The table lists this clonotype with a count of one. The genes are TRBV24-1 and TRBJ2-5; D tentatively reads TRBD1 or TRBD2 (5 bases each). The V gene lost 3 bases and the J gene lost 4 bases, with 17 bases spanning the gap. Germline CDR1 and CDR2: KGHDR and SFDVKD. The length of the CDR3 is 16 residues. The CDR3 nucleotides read TGTGCCACCAGTGATCCCGCCGGGGCTTTTAGAGAGACCCAGTACTTC. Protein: CATSDPAGAFRETQYF.

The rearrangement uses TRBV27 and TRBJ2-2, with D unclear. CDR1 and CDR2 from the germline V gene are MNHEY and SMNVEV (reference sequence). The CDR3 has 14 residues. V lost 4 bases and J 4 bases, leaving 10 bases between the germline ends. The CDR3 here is CASSYGRSTGELFF. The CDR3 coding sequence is TGTGCCAGCAGTTACGGCAGGTCCACCGGGGAGCTGTTTTTT.

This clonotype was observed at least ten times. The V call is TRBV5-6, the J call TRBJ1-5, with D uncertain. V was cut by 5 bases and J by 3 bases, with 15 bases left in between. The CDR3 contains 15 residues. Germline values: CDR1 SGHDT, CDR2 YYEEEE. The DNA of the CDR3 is TGTGCCAGCAGTTTCGCCGGGAACTTCAATCAGCCCCAGCATTTT. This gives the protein CASSFAGNFNQPQHF.

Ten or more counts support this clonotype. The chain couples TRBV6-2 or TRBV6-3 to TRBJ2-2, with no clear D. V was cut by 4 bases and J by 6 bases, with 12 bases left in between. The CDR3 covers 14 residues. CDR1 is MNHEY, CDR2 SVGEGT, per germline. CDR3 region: CASSLHKAAGELFF. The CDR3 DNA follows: TGTGCCAGCAGTTTGCATAAGGCGGCCGGGGAGCTGTTTTTT.

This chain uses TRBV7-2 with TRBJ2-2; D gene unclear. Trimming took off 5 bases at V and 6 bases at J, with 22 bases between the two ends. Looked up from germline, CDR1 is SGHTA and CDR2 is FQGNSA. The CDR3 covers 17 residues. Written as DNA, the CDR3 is TGTGCCAGCAGCCCGACACAAAGCCGTGCCATGGCCGGGGAGCTGTTTTTT. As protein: CASSPTQSRAMAGELFF.